These 16 T cell receptor beta chains were all obtained from the same sample, sequenced in a study of blood T cell repertoires in COVID-19. The method was immunoSEQ multiplex PCR; TCRdb's version includes in-frame clones alone and lacks a portion of them. This sample has about 140,000 clones; 76% occur once, and the top ten carry around 4.4%. Sequencing input: peripheral blood. Receptors were obtained from a man in his sixties with acute or convalescent COVID-19.

The CDR3 protein is CASFPTSGRVNEQFF. CDR3 bases: TGTGCCAGCTTCCCGACTAGCGGGAGGGTTAATGAGCAGTTCTTC. The V call is TRBV18, the J call TRBJ2-1, with 14 bases lining up with TRBD2. This CDR3 region has 15 residues. Germline V gene data show CDR1 as KGHSH and CDR2 as LQKENI. V was clipped by 7 bases and J by 7 bases; unmatched bases: 6.

The chain uses TRBV19 and TRBJ1-2; D may be TRBD1 (6 bases). V was cut by 7 bases and J by 4 bases, with 19 bases left in between. This CDR3 is built from 15 residues. Germline V gene data show CDR1 as LNHDA and CDR2 as SQIVND (reference sequence). The CDR3 region is CASTPTGRVGYGYTF. DNA for the CDR3: TGTGCCAGTACCCCAACAGGGAGGGTTGGCTATGGCTACACCTTC.

V is TRBV7-9 and J is TRBJ2-2; 9 bases align to TRBD1. Germline V lookup: CDR1 SEHNR, CDR2 FQNEAQ (reference sequence). Trimming cost V 6 bases and J 1 base; bases outside gene matches: 3. This CDR3 region has 15 residues. The CDR3 region is CASSRTGVNTGELFF. The CDR3 nucleotides read TGTGCCAGCAGTAGGACAGGGGTGAACACCGGGGAGCTGTTTTTT.

In DNA, the CDR3 is TGTGCCAGCAGTCGGGGAGACCGGGGTGAAAAACTGTTTTTT. This codes for CASSRGDRGEKLFF. This chain joins TRBV6-6 and TRBJ1-4, with no clear D. V gave up 5 bases and J gave up 7 bases, with 14 bases separating them. This CDR3 is built from 14 residues. Germline V CDR1 and CDR2: MNHNY, SVGAGI (reference sequence).

The V call is TRBV11-3, the J call TRBJ2-7; D remains unclear. V lost 5 bases and J 6 bases, leaving 11 bases between the germline ends. This CDR3 is 12 amino acids long. Germline-derived CDR1 and CDR2 are SGHNT and YENEEA. The CDR3 loop reads CASSAVGGEQYF. CDR3 nucleotides: TGTGCCAGCAGCGCCGTAGGCGGCGAGCAGTACTTC.

The rearrangement links TRBV27 to TRBJ2-1, with D possibly being TRBD2 (6 bases). Deletions cut 2 bases from V and 14 bases from J, with 10 bases between. The CDR3 has 11 amino acids. Germline V lookup: CDR1 MNHEY, CDR2 SMNVEV (reference sequence). CDR3 protein: CASSLNRGKFF. CDR3 DNA sequence: TGTGCCAGCAGTTTAAACCGGGGGAAGTTCTTC.

DNA of the CDR3: TGTGCCAGCAGCCAAGGTTGGGGGACAGGGGACTCTGGGGCCAACGTCCTGACTTTC. Translating gives CASSQGWGTGDSGANVLTF. The V call is TRBV4-2, the J call TRBJ2-6; TRBD1 agrees at 10 bases. This CDR3 has 19 residues. V shed 1 base and J 0 bases; nucleotides not matched to a gene: 6. The germline V gene has CDR1 LGHNA and CDR2 YNFKEQ.

V usage is TRBV6-6 and J usage is TRBJ2-3, with 8 bases lining up with TRBD2. The ends lost 8 bases at V and 6 bases at J; junction bases unmatched: 16. The germline gives CDR1 MNHNY, CDR2 SVGAGI (reference sequence). The CDR3 length is 16 residues. In nucleotides, the CDR3 is TGTGCCAGCCCCCGGGGTCCAGCGGGAGAGACTGATACGCAGTATTTT. Translation: CASPRGPAGETDTQYF.

This chain connects TRBV7-9 to TRBJ2-1; TRBD2 aligns across 10 bases. Germline lookup yields CDR1 SEHNR and CDR2 FQNEAQ (reference sequence). Trimming cost V 4 bases and J 4 bases; bases outside gene matches: 7. The length of the CDR3 is 16 residues. The CDR3 here is CASSSYSGRTYNEQFF. CDR3 DNA sequence: TGTGCCAGCAGCTCGTATAGCGGGAGGACGTACAATGAGCAGTTCTTC.

At least ten counts were recorded for this clone. The gene calls are TRBV10-1 and TRBJ2-2, with D maybe TRBD2 (5 bases). V lost 5 bases and J lost 6, with 10 bases in between. The germline CDR1 and CDR2 sequences are WNHNN and SYGVQD (reference sequence). The CDR3 is 13 amino acids. As DNA, the CDR3 is TGCGCCAGCAGTAAACTAGTCCCCGGGGAGCTGTTTTTT. It yields the protein CASSKLVPGELFF.

The chain links TRBV5-4 to TRBJ2-5; 9 bases line up with TRBD1. The CDR3 runs to 14 residues. The V gene's germline CDR1 is SGHNT and CDR2 YYREEE (reference sequence). Losses at the gene ends were 4 bases for V and 5 bases for J; bases not matched to a gene: 6. The CDR3 region has the DNA TGTGCCAGCAGCAGCACAGGGGGCTGGGAGACCCAGTACTTC. This codes for CASSSTGGWETQYF.

The V gene is TRBV29-1, the J gene TRBJ1-1; 7 bases are shared with TRBD1. The germline CDR1 and CDR2 sequences are SQVTM and ANQGSEA. This CDR3 spans 11 amino acids. J lost 8 bases, V lost 5 bases, and 5 bases had no gene match. CDR3 protein: CSVQGGAEAFF. CDR3 nucleotide sequence: TGCAGCGTTCAAGGGGGCGCGGAAGCTTTCTTT.

This clone has ten or more counts. The rearrangement joins TRBV2 to TRBJ2-5; 7 nucleotides align to TRBD2. The V segment lost 8 bases and the J segment 5 bases; nucleotides outside the gene matches: 11. There are 14 residues in the CDR3. Germline values: CDR1 SNHLY, CDR2 FYNNEI. In nucleotides, the CDR3 is TGTGCCAGCTGGATTGGGAGGGCCGGGGAGACCCAGTACTTC. Protein: CASWIGRAGETQYF.

This chain's CDR3 is CSTGQGRYEQYF. CDR3 DNA: TGCAGCACCGGACAGGGGAGGTACGAGCAGTACTTC. This chain joins TRBV29-1 and TRBJ2-7, with 9 bases that match TRBD1. Trimming took 8 bases from V and 4 from J; bases not matched to a gene: 6. Germline CDR1 is SQVTM and CDR2 is ANQGSEA. The CDR3 covers 12 residues.

This clone was found a few times. The gene calls are TRBV5-1 and TRBJ2-7; perhaps TRBD1 as D (6 bases). The CDR3 runs 13 residues. V was shortened by 0 bases and J by 6 bases, with 10 bases between the two germline ends. Germline CDR1 SGHRS, CDR2 YFSETQ. CDR3 residues: CASSLGRGIEQYF. In DNA, the CDR3 is TGCGCCAGCAGCTTGGGCAGGGGTATCGAGCAGTACTTC.

This clone was picked up a small number of times. V gene TRBV13 combines with J gene TRBJ2-7; the match to TRBD1 covers 11 bases. This CDR3 spans 14 amino acids. Germline V gene data show CDR1 as PRHDT and CDR2 as FYEKMQ (reference sequence). Losses at the gene ends were 3 bases for V and 6 bases for J; bases not matched to a gene: 4. The CDR3 sequence: CASSFGTGGTEQYF. The CDR3 bases are TGTGCCAGCAGCTTCGGGACAGGGGGAACCGAGCAGTACTTC.